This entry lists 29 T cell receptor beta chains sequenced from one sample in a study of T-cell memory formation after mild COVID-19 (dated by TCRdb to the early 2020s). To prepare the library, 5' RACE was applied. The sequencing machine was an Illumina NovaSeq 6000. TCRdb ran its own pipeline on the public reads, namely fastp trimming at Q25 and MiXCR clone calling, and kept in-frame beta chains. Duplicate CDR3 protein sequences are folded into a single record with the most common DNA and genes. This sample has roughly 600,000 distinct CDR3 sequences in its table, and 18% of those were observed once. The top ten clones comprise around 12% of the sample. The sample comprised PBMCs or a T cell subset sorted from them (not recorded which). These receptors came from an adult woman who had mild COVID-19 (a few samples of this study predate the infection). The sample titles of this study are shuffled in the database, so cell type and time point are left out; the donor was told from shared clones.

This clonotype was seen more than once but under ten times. The CDR3 region is CASNRLTTYPDNEQFF. The CDR3 DNA follows: TGTGCCAGCAACAGACTAACCACGTACCCCGACAATGAGCAGTTCTTC. The J gene is TRBJ2-1, the V gene TRBV6-2 or TRBV6-3; possible D gene TRBD2, 5 bases. The CDR3 loop spans 16 amino acids. Looked up from germline, CDR1 is MNHEY and CDR2 is SVGEGT. Trimming removed 7 bases at V and 5 bases at J, with 21 bases between.

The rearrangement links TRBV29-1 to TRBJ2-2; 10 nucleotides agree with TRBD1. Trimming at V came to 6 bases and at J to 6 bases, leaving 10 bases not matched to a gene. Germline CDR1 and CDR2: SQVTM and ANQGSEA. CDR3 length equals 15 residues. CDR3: CSVLSGGQGPGELFF. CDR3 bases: TGCAGCGTACTAAGTGGGGGACAGGGGCCCGGGGAGCTGTTTTTT.

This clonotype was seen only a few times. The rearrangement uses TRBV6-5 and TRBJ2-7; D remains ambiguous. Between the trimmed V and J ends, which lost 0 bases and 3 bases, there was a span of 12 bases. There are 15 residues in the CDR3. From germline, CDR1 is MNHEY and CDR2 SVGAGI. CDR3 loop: CASSYSTPGLYEQYF. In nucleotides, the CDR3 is TGTGCCAGCAGTTACTCGACCCCCGGGCTCTACGAGCAGTACTTC.

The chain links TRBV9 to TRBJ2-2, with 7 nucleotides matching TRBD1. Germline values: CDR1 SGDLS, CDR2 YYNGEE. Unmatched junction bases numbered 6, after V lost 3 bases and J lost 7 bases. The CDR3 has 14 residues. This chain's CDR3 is CASSATGDYGELFF. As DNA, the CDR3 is TGTGCCAGCAGCGCCACAGGGGATTACGGGGAGCTGTTTTTT. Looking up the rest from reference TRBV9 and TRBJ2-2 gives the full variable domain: DSGVTQTPKHLITATGQRVTLRCSPRSGDLSVYWYQQSLDQGLQFLIQYYNGEERAKGNILERFSAQQFPDLHSELNLSSLELGDSALYFCASSATGDYGELFFGEGSRLTVL.

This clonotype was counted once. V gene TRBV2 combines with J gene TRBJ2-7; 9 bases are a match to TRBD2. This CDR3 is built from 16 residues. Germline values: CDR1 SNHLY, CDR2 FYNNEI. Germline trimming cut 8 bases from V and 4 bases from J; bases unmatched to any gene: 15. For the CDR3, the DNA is TGTGCCAGCCTTCTAAGCGGGCTAGCGGGGTCATACGAGCAGTACTTC. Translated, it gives CASLLSGLAGSYEQYF.

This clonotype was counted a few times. CDR3 sequence reads: CASSQSPGSSYEQYF. For the CDR3, the DNA is TGCGCCAGCAGCCAATCACCCGGGAGTTCCTACGAGCAGTACTTC. This sequence joins TRBV4-1 and TRBJ2-7; TRBD2 might be the D (6 bases). This CDR3 has 15 amino acids. V gave up 2 bases and J gave up 1 base, with 12 bases separating them. Germline V gene sequence: CDR1 MGHRA, CDR2 YSYEKL.

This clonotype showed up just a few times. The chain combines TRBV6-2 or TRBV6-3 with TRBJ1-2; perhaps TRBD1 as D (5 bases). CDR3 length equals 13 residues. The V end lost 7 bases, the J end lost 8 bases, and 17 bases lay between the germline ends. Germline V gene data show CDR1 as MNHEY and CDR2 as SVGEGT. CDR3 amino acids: CASKPGTAFGYTF. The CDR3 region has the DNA TGTGCCAGCAAACCTGGGACGGCCTTCGGCTACACCTTC.

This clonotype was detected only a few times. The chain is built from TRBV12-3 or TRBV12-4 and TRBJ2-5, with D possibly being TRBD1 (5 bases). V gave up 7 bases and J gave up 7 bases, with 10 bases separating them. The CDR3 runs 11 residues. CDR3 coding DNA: TGTGCCAGCACCCTTGGGGCGACCCAGTACTTC. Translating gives CASTLGATQYF.

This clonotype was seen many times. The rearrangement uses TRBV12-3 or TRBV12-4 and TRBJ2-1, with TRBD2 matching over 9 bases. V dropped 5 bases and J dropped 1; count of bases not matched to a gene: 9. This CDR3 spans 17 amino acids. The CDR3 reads CASSPYSGSLSYNEQFF. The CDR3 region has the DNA TGTGCCAGCAGTCCTTATAGCGGGAGCCTGTCCTACAATGAGCAGTTCTTC.

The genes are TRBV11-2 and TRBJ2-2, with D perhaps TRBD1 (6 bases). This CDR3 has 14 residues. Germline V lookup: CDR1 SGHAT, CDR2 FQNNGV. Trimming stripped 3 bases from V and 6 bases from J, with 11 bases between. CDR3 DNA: TGTGCCAGCAGCTTCGGCACAGGGTCCGGGGAGCTGTTTTTT. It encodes CASSFGTGSGELFF.

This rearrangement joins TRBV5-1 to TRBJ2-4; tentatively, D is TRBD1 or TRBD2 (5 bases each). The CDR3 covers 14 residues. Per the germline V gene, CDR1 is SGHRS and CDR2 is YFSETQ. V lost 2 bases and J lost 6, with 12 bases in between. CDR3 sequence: CASSFGAERNIQYF. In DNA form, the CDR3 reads TGCGCCAGCAGCTTCGGGGCGGAGAGAAACATTCAGTACTTC.

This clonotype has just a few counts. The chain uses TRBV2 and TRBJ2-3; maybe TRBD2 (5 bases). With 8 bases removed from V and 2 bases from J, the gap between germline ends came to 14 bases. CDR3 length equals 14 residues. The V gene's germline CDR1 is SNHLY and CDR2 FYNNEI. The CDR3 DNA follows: TGTGCCAGCCTTGGAGGCGAAAACACAGATACGCAGTATTTT. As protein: CASLGGENTDTQYF.

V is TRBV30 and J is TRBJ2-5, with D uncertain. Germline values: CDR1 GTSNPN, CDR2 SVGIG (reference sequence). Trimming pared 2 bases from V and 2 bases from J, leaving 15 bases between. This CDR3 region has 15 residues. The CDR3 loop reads CAWSRPSRRQETQYF. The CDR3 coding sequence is TGTGCCTGGAGTCGACCATCCCGACGGCAAGAGACCCAGTACTTC.

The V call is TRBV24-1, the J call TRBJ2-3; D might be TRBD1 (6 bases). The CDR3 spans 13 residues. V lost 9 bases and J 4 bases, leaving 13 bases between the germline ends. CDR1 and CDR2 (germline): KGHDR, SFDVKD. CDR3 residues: CATGGHRADTQYF. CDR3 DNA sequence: TGTGCCACCGGGGGACATCGGGCAGATACGCAGTATTTT.

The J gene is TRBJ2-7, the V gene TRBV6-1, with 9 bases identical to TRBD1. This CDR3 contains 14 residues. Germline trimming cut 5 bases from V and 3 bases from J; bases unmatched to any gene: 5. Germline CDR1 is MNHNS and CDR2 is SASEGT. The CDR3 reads CASSPGQGHYEQYF. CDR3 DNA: TGTGCCAGCAGTCCGGGACAGGGCCACTACGAGCAGTACTTC.

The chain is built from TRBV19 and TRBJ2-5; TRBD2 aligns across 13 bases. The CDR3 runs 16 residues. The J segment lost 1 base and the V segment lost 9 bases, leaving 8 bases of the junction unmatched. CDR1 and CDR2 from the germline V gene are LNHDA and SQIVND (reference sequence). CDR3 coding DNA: TGTGCCAGCACCAGGGGGACTAGCGGGACCCAAGAGACCCAGTACTTC. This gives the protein CASTRGTSGTQETQYF.

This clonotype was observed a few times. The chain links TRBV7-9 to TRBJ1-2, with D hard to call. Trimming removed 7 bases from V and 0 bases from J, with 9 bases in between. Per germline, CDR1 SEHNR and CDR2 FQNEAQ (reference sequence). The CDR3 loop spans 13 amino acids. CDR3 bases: TGTGCCAGCACCCCGCCTACTAACTATGGCTACACCTTC. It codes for CASTPPTNYGYTF.

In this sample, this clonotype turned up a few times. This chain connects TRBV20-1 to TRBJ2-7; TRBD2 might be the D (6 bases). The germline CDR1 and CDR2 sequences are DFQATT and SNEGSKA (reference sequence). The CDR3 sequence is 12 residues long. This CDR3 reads CSVGRETYEQYF. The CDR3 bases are TGCAGCGTTGGGCGGGAAACCTACGAGCAGTACTTC.

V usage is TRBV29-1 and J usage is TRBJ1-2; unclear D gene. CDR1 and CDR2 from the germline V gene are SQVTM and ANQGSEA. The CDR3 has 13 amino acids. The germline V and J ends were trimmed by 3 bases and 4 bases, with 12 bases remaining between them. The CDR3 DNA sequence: TGCAGCGTTGACGATCCCTCCACCTATGGCTACACCTTC. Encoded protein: CSVDDPSTYGYTF.

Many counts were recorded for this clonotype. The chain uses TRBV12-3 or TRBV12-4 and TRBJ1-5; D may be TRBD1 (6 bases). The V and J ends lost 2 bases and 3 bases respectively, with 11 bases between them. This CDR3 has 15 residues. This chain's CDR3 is CASSLSGETNQPQHF. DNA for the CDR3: TGTGCCAGCAGTTTATCAGGGGAAACCAATCAGCCCCAGCATTTT.

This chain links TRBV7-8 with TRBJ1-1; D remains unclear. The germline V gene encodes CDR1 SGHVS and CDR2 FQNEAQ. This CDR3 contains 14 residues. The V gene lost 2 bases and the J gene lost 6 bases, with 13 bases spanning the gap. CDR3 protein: CASSLRPPWSEAFF. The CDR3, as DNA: TGTGCCAGCAGCTTAAGGCCTCCTTGGTCTGAAGCTTTCTTT.

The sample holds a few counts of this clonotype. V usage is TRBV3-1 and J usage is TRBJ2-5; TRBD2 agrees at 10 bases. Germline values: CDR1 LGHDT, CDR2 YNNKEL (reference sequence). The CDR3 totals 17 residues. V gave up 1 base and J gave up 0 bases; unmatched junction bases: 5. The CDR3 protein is CASSQGETSGYQETQYF. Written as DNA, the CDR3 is TGTGCCAGCAGCCAAGGTGAGACTAGCGGGTACCAAGAGACCCAGTACTTC.

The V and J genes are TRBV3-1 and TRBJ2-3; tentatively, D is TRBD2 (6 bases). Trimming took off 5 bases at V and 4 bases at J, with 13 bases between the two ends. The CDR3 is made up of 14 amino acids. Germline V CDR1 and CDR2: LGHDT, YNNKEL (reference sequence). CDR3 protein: CASSTVGEADTQYF. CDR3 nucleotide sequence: TGTGCCAGCAGCACGGTGGGGGAGGCAGATACGCAGTATTTT.

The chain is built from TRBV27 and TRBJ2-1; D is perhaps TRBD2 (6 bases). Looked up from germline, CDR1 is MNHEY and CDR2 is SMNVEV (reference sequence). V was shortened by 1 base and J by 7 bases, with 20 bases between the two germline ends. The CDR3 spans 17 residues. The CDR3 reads CASSLYGSALVGNEQFF. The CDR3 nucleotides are TGTGCCAGCAGTTTATACGGGAGCGCCCTCGTGGGTAATGAGCAGTTCTTC.

The CDR3 protein is CASSGEVEQETQYF. Here the CDR3 DNA reads TGTGCCAGCAGTGGGGAGGTCGAACAAGAGACCCAGTACTTC. The chain combines TRBV12-3 or TRBV12-4 with TRBJ2-5; a weak D match, TRBD2 (6 bases). This CDR3 has 14 residues. Trimming took 5 bases from V and 2 from J, leaving 12 bases between them.

CDR3 in DNA: TGTGCCAGCAGCCATAGACAGGGGGCGAACAATGAGCAGTTCTTC. Its protein is CASSHRQGANNEQFF. The chain has TRBV6-2 or TRBV6-3 and TRBJ2-1; 10 nucleotides agree with TRBD1. V shed 6 bases and J 5 bases; nucleotides not matched to a gene: 7. Germline V lookup: CDR1 MNHEY, CDR2 SVGEGT. The CDR3 spans 15 residues.

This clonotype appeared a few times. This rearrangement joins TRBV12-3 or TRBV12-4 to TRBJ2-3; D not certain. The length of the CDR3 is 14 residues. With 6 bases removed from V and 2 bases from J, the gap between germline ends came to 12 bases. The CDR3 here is CASSLDPITDTQYF. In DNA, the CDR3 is TGTGCCAGCAGCCTCGACCCGATCACAGATACGCAGTATTTT.

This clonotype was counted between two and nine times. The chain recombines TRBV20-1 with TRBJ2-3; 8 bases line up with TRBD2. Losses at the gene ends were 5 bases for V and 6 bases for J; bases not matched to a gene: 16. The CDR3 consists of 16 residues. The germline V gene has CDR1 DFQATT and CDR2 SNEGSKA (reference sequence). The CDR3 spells CSALPGGAGVTDTQYF. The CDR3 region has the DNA TGCAGTGCTCTCCCCGGGGGAGCGGGGGTTACGGATACGCAGTATTTT.

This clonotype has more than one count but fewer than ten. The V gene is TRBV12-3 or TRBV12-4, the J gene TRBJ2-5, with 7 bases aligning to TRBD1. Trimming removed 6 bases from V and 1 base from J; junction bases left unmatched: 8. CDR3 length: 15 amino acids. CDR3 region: CASRGWDSPQETQYF. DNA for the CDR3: TGTGCCAGCAGAGGGTGGGACAGCCCCCAAGAGACCCAGTACTTC.